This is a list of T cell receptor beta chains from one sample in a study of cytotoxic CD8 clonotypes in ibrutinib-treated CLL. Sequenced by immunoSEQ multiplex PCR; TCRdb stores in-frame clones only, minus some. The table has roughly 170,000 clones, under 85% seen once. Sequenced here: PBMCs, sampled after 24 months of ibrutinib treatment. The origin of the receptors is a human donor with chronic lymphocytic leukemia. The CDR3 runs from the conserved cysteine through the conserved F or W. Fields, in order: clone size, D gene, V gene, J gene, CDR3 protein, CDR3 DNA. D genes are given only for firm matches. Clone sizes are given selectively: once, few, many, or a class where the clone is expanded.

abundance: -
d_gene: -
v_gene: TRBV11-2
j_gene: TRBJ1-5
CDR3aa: CASSLETVAQPQHF
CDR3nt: TGTGCCAGCAGCTTAGAAACGGTGGCCCAGCCCCAGCATTTT

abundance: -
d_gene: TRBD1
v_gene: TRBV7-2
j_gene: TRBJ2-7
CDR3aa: CASSLEQGLSYEQYF
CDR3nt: TGTGCCAGCAGCTTAGAACAGGGGCTATCCTACGAGCAGTACTTC

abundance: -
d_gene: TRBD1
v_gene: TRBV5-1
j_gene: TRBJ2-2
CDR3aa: CASSGTGFWETGELFF
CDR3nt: TGCGCCAGCAGCGGGACAGGGTTTTGGGAGACCGGGGAGCTGTTTTTT

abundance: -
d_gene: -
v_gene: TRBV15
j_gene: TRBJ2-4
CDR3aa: CATSRTDSLAKNIQYF
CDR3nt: TGTGCCACCAGCAGGACAGATTCCCTAGCCAAAAACATTCAGTACTTC

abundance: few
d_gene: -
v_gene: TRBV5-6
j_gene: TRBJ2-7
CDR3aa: CASSSQQGGPLVEQYF
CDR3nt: TGTGCCAGCAGCTCCCAACAGGGAGGTCCCCTCGTCGAGCAGTACTTC

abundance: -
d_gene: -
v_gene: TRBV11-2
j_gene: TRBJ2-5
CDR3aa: CASSLRSRETQYF
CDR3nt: TGTGCCAGCAGCTTAAGGTCCCGAGAGACCCAGTACTTC

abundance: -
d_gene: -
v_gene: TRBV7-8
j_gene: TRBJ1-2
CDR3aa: CASSGGLLALDYGYTF
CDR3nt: TGTGCCAGCAGCGGCGGACTGCTAGCCCTGGACTATGGCTACACCTTC

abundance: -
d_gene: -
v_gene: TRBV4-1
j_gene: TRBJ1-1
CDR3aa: CASSPSQRSNTEAFF
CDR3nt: TGCGCCAGCAGCCCCTCCCAAAGGTCTAACACTGAAGCTTTCTTT

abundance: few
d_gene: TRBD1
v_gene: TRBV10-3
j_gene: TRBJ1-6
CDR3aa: CATKTGGASSSPLHF
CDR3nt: TGTGCCACCAAAACAGGGGGCGCGAGTAGTTCACCCCTCCACTTT

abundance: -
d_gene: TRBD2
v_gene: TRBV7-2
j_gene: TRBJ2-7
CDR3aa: CASSFTSGPYEQYF
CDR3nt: TGTGCCAGCAGCTTTACTAGCGGCCCCTACGAGCAGTACTTC

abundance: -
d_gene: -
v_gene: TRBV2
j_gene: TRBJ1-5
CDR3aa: CASSDGGDFKPQHF
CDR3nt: TGTGCCAGCAGTGATGGGGGGGATTTCAAGCCCCAGCATTTT

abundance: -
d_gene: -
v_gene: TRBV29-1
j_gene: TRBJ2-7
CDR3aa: CSVEDGAGLTYEQYF
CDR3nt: TGCAGCGTTGAAGACGGGGCCGGATTAACCTACGAGCAGTACTTC

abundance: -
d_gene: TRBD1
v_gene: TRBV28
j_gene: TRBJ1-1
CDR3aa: CASSLQGASTEAFF
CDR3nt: TGTGCCAGCAGTTTACAGGGGGCGAGCACTGAAGCTTTCTTT

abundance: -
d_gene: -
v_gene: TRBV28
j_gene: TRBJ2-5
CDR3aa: CASAHPQGGETQYF
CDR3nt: TGTGCCAGCGCACACCCACAGGGAGGAGAGACCCAGTACTTC

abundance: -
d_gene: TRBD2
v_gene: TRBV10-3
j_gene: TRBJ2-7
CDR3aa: CATSTTSGSSYEQYF
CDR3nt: TGTGCCACGTCTACGACTAGCGGCAGCTCCTACGAGCAGTACTTC

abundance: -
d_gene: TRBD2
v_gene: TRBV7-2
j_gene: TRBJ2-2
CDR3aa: CASKAGGPGYTGELFF
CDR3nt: TGTGCCAGCAAAGCGGGAGGGCCGGGTTACACCGGGGAGCTGTTTTTT

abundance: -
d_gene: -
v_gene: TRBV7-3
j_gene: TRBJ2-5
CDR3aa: CASSPTPVVGEETQYF
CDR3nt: TGTGCCAGCAGCCCAACCCCGGTAGTGGGAGAGGAGACCCAGTACTTC

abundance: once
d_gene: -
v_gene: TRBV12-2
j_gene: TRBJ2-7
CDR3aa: CASRLAPPGQGDYEQYF
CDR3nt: TGTGCAAGTCGCTTAGCACCTCCGGGACAGGGGGACTACGAGCAGTACTTC

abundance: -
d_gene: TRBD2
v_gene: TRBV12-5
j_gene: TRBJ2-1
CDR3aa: CASGDRLAESNEQFF
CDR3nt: TGTGCTAGTGGTGACCGACTAGCGGAGAGCAATGAGCAGTTCTTC

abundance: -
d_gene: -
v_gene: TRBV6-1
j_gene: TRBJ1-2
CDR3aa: CASSVVRDYGYTF
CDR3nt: TGTGCCAGCAGCGTGGTGCGAGACTATGGCTACACCTTC

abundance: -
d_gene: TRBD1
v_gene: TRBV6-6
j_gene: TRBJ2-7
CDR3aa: CASSLLPGQGWEQYF
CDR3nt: TGTGCCAGCAGCCTACTCCCGGGACAGGGTTGGGAGCAGTACTTC

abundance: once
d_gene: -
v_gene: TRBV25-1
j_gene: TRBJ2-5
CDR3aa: CASSGWAVGTETQYF
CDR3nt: TGTGCCAGCAGTGGGTGGGCCGTAGGGACAGAGACCCAGTACTTC

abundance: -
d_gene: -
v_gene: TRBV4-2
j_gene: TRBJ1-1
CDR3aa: CASSQGPGAGTEAFF
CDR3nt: TGTGCCAGCAGCCAAGGCCCGGGGGCAGGAACTGAAGCTTTCTTT

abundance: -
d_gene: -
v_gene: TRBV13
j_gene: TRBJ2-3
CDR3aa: CASSLRRLDRTDTQYF
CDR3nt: TGTGCCAGCAGCTTACGTCGACTAGATCGCACAGATACGCAGTATTTT

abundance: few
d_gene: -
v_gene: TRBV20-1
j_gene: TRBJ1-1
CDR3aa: CSSSRATEAFF
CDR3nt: TGCAGCTCCAGCAGGGCCACTGAAGCTTTCTTT

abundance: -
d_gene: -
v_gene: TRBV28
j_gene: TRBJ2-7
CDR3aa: CASSLSGAYEQYF
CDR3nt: TGTGCCAGCAGTTTATCCGGGGCCTACGAGCAGTACTTC

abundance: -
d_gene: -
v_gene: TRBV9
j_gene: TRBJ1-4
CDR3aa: CASSVEQADGKLFF
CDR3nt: TGTGCCAGCAGCGTGGAACAGGCTGACGGAAAACTGTTTTTT

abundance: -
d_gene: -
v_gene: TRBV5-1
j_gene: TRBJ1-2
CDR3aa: CASSLRQGSYGYTF
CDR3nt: TGCGCCAGCAGCCTCCGGCAGGGGAGCTATGGCTACACCTTC

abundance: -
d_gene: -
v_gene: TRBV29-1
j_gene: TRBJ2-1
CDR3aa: CSVLDRIVTYNEQFF
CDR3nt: TGCAGCGTCCTAGACAGGATAGTTACCTACAATGAGCAGTTCTTC

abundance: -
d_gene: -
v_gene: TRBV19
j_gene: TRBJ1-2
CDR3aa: CASSIGGLYGYTF
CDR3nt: TGTGCCAGTAGTATAGGAGGTCTCTATGGCTACACCTTC

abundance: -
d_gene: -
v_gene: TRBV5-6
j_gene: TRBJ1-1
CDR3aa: CASSLVGRNTEAFF
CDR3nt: TGTGCCAGCAGCTTGGTAGGCAGAAACACTGAAGCTTTCTTT